The source of this T cell receptor beta chain is a study of cytomegalovirus exposure and HLA in healthy donors. Study-level points and caveats: In an earlier analysis, productive rearrangement rates for most beta V segments clustered near 87% or 30%.

PCR primers comprised 60 Vbeta and 13 Jbeta primers. Method: immunoSEQ multiplex PCR; TCRdb's copy keeps in-frame clones and lacks some. The top ten clones hold approximately 2.5% of a sample with about 170,000 clones, about 85% of them seen once. About this clone: Its matching antigen is unknown.

This CDR3 has 12 residues. Deletions cut 1 base from V and 6 bases from J, with 6 bases between. Per the germline V gene, CDR1 is SGHNT and CDR2 is YYREEE (reference sequence). The sequencing input was PBMCs. The receptor was derived from a man in his thirties or forties in good health and CMV-seropositive. This sequence joins TRBV5-4 and TRBJ2-3, with D possibly TRBD2 on 5 matching bases. DNA of the CDR3: TGTGCCAGCAGCTTGTCGGGGGATACGCAGTATTTT. The encoded protein is CASSLSGDTQYF.